A selection of T cell receptor beta chains follows, all from one sample in a study of cytomegalovirus exposure and HLA in healthy donors. Only in-frame clones appear in the TCRdb table, and some are missing; sequencing was by immunoSEQ multiplex PCR. The table lists about 130,000 clones, 81% of them singletons, with 0.6% to 0.7% in the top ten. The sequenced sample consisted of PBMCs. The origin of the receptors is a young man in good health and CMV-seronegative. The CDR3 runs from the conserved cysteine through the conserved F or W. The order of the fields is clone size, J gene, V gene, D gene, CDR3 protein, CDR3 DNA. A D gene is named only where the DNA matches it firmly. Clone sizes are given selectively: once, few, many, or a class where the clone is expanded.

.	TRBJ2-3	TRBV9	.	CASSALPGLNTDTQYF	TGTGCCAGCAGCGCTTTACCGGGACTTAACACAGATACGCAGTATTTT
.	TRBJ1-5	TRBV27	.	CATASEAGYNQPQHF	TGTGCCACTGCTTCGGAGGCAGGTTACAATCAGCCCCAGCATTTT
.	TRBJ1-3	TRBV18	TRBD1	CASSRDSSGNTIYF	TGTGCCAGCTCAAGGGACAGCTCTGGAAACACCATATATTTT
.	TRBJ2-5	TRBV9	TRBD1	CASSETGAGTQYF	TGTGCCAGCAGCGAGACAGGGGCTGGGACCCAGTACTTC
.	TRBJ2-5	TRBV6-5	.	CASSYVASQETQYF	TGTGCCAGCAGTTACGTGGCCTCCCAAGAGACCCAGTACTTC
once	TRBJ1-1	TRBV4-1	.	CASSKGLQDTEAFF	TGCGCCAGCAGCAAGGGACTCCAGGACACTGAAGCTTTCTTT
.	TRBJ1-1	TRBV4-1	TRBD1	CASSQTQRGQEAFF	TGCGCCAGCAGCCAAACGCAAAGGGGACAGGAAGCTTTCTTT
.	TRBJ1-2	TRBV30	TRBD1	CAWSPKGAEGYTF	TGTGCCTGGAGTCCTAAGGGGGCAGAAGGCTACACCTTC
.	TRBJ1-4	TRBV11-2	TRBD1	CASSKRPGQGYEKLFF	TGTGCCAGCAGCAAACGTCCGGGACAGGGTTATGAAAAACTGTTTTTT
.	TRBJ2-7	TRBV7-2	.	CASSLGGHPPPPWRYF	TGTGCCAGCAGCTTAGGGGGCCATCCACCTCCCCCTTGGAGGTACTTC
.	TRBJ2-3	TRBV5-1	TRBD2	CASSRTSGSTDTQYF	TGCGCCAGCAGCCGGACTAGCGGTAGCACAGATACGCAGTATTTT
once	TRBJ2-5	TRBV6-5	TRBD2	CASSYSSGGQETQYF	TGTGCCAGCAGTTACTCTAGCGGGGGGCAAGAGACCCAGTACTTC
.	TRBJ2-5	TRBV15	TRBD2	CATRSGGVETQYF	TGTGCCACCCGATCGGGGGGGGTTGAGACCCAGTACTTC
.	TRBJ1-4	TRBV5-1	TRBD1	CASSPGQGSEKLFF	TGCGCCAGCAGCCCGGGACAGGGGAGTGAAAAACTGTTTTTT
.	TRBJ1-6	TRBV11-2	TRBD1	CASSFGTGKFPLHF	TGTGCCAGCAGCTTCGGGACAGGGAAATTCCCCCTCCACTTT
.	TRBJ1-1	TRBV19	.	CATRLHEAFF	TGTGCCACCAGATTACATGAAGCTTTCTTT
.	TRBJ2-3	TRBV29-1	TRBD2	CSLGLAGAPGDTQYF	TGCAGCCTAGGACTAGCGGGGGCGCCCGGAGATACGCAGTATTTT
.	TRBJ2-5	TRBV7-2	TRBD1	CASSSGRGMETQYF	TGTGCCAGCAGCTCCGGCAGGGGGATGGAGACCCAGTACTTC
few	TRBJ2-5	TRBV11-3	TRBD2	CASSRGGYQETQYF	TGTGCCAGCAGCCGCGGGGGGTACCAAGAGACCCAGTACTTC
once	TRBJ2-7	TRBV7-2	TRBD1	CASSTGTGYYEQYF	TGTGCCAGCAGCACAGGGACAGGGTACTACGAGCAGTACTTC
few	TRBJ2-3	TRBV5-1	.	CASSLVSSTDTQYF	TGCGCCAGCAGCTTGGTGTCTAGCACAGATACGCAGTATTTT
.	TRBJ1-5	TRBV7-8	TRBD1	CASSLAPQGPNQPQHF	TGTGCCAGCAGCTTAGCTCCACAGGGGCCAAATCAGCCCCAGCATTTT